These T cell receptor beta chains were read from a single sample in a study of blood T cell repertoires in COVID-19. Sequencing was performed with immunoSEQ multiplex PCR; in TCRdb, only in-frame clones are kept and a portion is missing. There are about 250,000 clones in the sample; around nine tenths occur only once, and approximately 1.9% lies in the top ten. Sequencing was carried out using PBMCs or T cells enriched from blood (not recorded which). All receptors derive from a woman aged 18-29 years who had recovered from COVID-19. Each CDR3 is given without its conserved first and last residue. Each record gives: V gene, clone size, D gene, CDR3 protein. A D gene is named only where the DNA matches it firmly. Part of the rows lack a size; the others show once, few, many or a class for expanded clones.

V: TRBV4-2
size: few
D: TRBD2
CDR3: ASSQELQLAGVGETQY

V: TRBV2
size: few
D: NA
CDR3: ASKGEETQY

V: TRBV27
size: NA
D: NA
CDR3: ASSFTYSGNTIY

V: TRBV28
size: NA
D: NA
CDR3: ASTPGGTEAF

V: TRBV7-3
size: NA
D: NA
CDR3: ASSLTPSPTSTDTQY

V: TRBV6-1
size: NA
D: TRBD1
CDR3: ASSEPRDRVFFGELF

V: TRBV7-3
size: NA
D: NA
CDR3: ASSLWAGDEQF

V: TRBV18
size: NA
D: TRBD2
CDR3: ASSHPGGAGANVLT

V: TRBV25-1
size: NA
D: TRBD1
CDR3: ASSGTGTSAEAF

V: TRBV11-2
size: NA
D: NA
CDR3: ASSLEGPSNQPQH

V: TRBV19
size: once
D: TRBD1
CDR3: ASSVQGAPSNQPQH

V: TRBV7-2
size: NA
D: TRBD1
CDR3: ASSLGTAGFSNQPQH

V: TRBV9
size: NA
D: NA
CDR3: ASSALGTDTQY

V: TRBV4-1
size: NA
D: TRBD1
CDR3: ASSQEGTGIRSGNTIY

V: TRBV9
size: NA
D: NA
CDR3: ASTPGGNSYNEQF

V: TRBV28
size: NA
D: TRBD2
CDR3: ASRSGRGNTGELF

V: TRBV12-3/TRBV12-4
size: NA
D: NA
CDR3: ASSRTAYGYT

V: TRBV14
size: NA
D: NA
CDR3: ASSQRGSAKETQY

V: TRBV27
size: NA
D: TRBD1
CDR3: ASSYRQGTYEQY

V: TRBV10-1
size: NA
D: TRBD1
CDR3: ASSDRDSPEAF

V: TRBV5-1
size: NA
D: NA
CDR3: ASSLSGNEQY

V: TRBV27
size: NA
D: TRBD2
CDR3: ASSLSREGQF

V: TRBV3-1/TRBV3-2
size: NA
D: NA
CDR3: ASSLRGGPKNIQY

V: TRBV19
size: NA
D: NA
CDR3: ASRTRPLQY

V: TRBV24-1
size: NA
D: NA
CDR3: ATSESTGLGNQPQH

V: TRBV5-4
size: NA
D: NA
CDR3: ASRIGYKDEQF

V: TRBV28
size: NA
D: NA
CDR3: ASSRNAGLTEAF

V: TRBV24-1
size: NA
D: TRBD2
CDR3: ATSGTGTRAYEQY

V: TRBV7-2
size: once
D: NA
CDR3: ASSPTGYEQY

V: TRBV4-3
size: few
D: NA
CDR3: ASSQDQGGDTYEQY

V: TRBV27
size: NA
D: TRBD1
CDR3: ASSSAPGGVGAF

V: TRBV7-3
size: NA
D: NA
CDR3: ASSLSPNQPQH

V: TRBV5-1
size: NA
D: NA
CDR3: ASSRPAVDGYT

V: TRBV7-4
size: NA
D: NA
CDR3: ASSISGSTDTQY

V: TRBV2
size: NA
D: NA
CDR3: ASSDPDTEAF

V: TRBV6-1
size: NA
D: NA
CDR3: ASSESSHRTDTQY

V: TRBV10-3
size: NA
D: NA
CDR3: AISAGFWEKLF